This passage covers 13 T cell receptor beta chains from one sample sequenced in a study of CD8 T cells in ankylosing spondylitis. Study results and caveats: A TCR beta motif made of several highly homologous variants seemed typical of ankylosing spondylitis blood.

Their specific antigens are unknown. A single record per CDR3 protein comes from TCRdb applying MiXCR to the 5' RACE reads. The repertoire includes 500,000 to 550,000 distinct CDR3 sequences, roughly 12% of them detected once, and around 6.8% sits in the top ten. Specimen: blood, either unsorted or a sorted T cell fraction (not recorded which). The origin of the receptors is a male donor with ankylosing spondylitis.

The V gene is TRBV29-1, the J gene TRBJ2-7, with 9 bases identical to TRBD2. CDR3 length: 12 residues. Germline loops: CDR1 SQVTM, CDR2 ANQGSEA. Trimming cost V 7 bases and J 5 bases; bases outside gene matches: 6. The CDR3 reads CSGGGGRNEQYF. The CDR3 coding sequence is TGCAGCGGCGGGGGGGGACGGAACGAGCAGTACTTC.

This clonotype has ten or more counts. The J gene is TRBJ2-1, the V gene TRBV7-2; 11 nucleotides match TRBD2. Germline loops: CDR1 SGHTA, CDR2 FQGNSA. V dropped 0 bases and J dropped 3; count of bases not matched to a gene: 1. The CDR3 is 16 residues long. The chain's CDR3 is CASSLATSGGYNEQFF. CDR3 nucleotides: TGTGCCAGCAGCTTAGCCACTAGCGGGGGCTACAATGAGCAGTTCTTC.

V is TRBV20-1 and J is TRBJ2-3, with 8 bases matching TRBD2. Germline assignment: CDR1 DFQATT and CDR2 SNEGSKA (reference sequence). J lost 1 base, V lost 5 bases, and 5 bases had no gene match. The CDR3 has 14 amino acids. The CDR3 DNA reads TGCAGTGCTGTAGCGGGGCGGGGCACAGATACGCAGTATTTT. Encoded protein: CSAVAGRGTDTQYF.

This clonotype came up a few times. The chain carries TRBV15 and TRBJ2-1; D may be TRBD1 (5 bases). Germline V gene lookup returns CDR1 LNHNV and CDR2 YYDKDF (reference sequence). Trimming left V 8 bases short and J 7 bases short, with 9 bases between. The CDR3 is 11 residues long. The CDR3 protein is CATLQGNEQFF. CDR3 nucleotide sequence: TGTGCCACCCTGCAGGGAAATGAGCAGTTCTTC. Looking up the rest from reference TRBV15 and TRBJ2-1 gives the full variable domain: DAMVIQNPRYQVTQFGKPVTLSCSQTLNHNVMYWYQQKSSQAPKLLFHYYDKDFNNEADTPDNFQSRRPNTSFCFLDIRSPGLGDTAMYLCATLQGNEQFFGPGTRLTVL.

This clonotype was observed many times. V is TRBV13 and J is TRBJ2-1, with TRBD2 identical over 8 bases. The CDR3 is 15 residues long. Unmatched junction bases numbered 6, after V lost 2 bases and J lost 6 bases. The V gene's germline CDR1 is PRHDT and CDR2 FYEKMQ (reference sequence). The CDR3 DNA sequence: TGTGCCAGCAGCTTAAGTAGCGGGGCAGTCAATGAGCAGTTCTTC. This codes for CASSLSSGAVNEQFF.

In this sample, this clonotype turned up a few times. V gene TRBV27 combines with J gene TRBJ1-2, with a tentative D call TRBD1 (6 bases). CDR1 is MNHEY, CDR2 SMNVEV, per germline (reference sequence). The V gene lost 3 bases and the J gene lost 5 bases, with 16 bases spanning the gap. CDR3 size: 15 residues. This CDR3 reads CASSLKGWTEYGYTF. In DNA, the CDR3 is TGTGCCAGCAGTTTGAAGGGGTGGACAGAATATGGCTACACCTTC.

The chain employs TRBV3-1 and TRBJ1-6, with D unresolved. The CDR3 extends over 16 amino acids. Germline V gene data show CDR1 as LGHDT and CDR2 as YNNKEL (reference sequence). The ends were cut back, 2 bases at V and 5 bases at J, with 13 bases in the middle. This CDR3 reads CASSQPLTRNNSPLHF. The DNA for the CDR3 is TGTGCCAGCAGCCAACCCCTGACCAGAAATAATTCACCCCTCCACTTT.

The chain couples TRBV28 to TRBJ2-2, with 8 nucleotides matching TRBD2. This CDR3 is built from 14 residues. Germline CDR1 is MDHEN and CDR2 is SYDVKM. Germline trimming cut 10 bases from V and 4 bases from J; bases unmatched to any gene: 8. CDR3 sequence: CAIRGGPGTGELFF. As DNA, the CDR3 is TGTGCCATCCGGGGGGGGCCGGGCACCGGGGAGCTGTTTTTT.

The V call is TRBV3-1, the J call TRBJ2-1, with D unclear. CDR3 size: 15 residues. Per the germline V gene, CDR1 is LGHDT and CDR2 is YNNKEL (reference sequence). V shed 0 bases and J shed 7 bases, with 13 bases lying between them. The CDR3: CASSQDFSLVNEQFF. The DNA for the CDR3 is TGTGCCAGCAGCCAAGATTTTAGCTTGGTAAATGAGCAGTTCTTC.

This clonotype was detected a few times. The rearrangement joins TRBV5-1 to TRBJ2-2; 8 positions match TRBD1. CDR3 size: 15 residues. Germline V CDR1 and CDR2: SGHRS, YFSETQ. V trimming: 0 bases; J trimming: 6 bases; junction bases outside the gene matches: 4. The CDR3 region has the DNA TGCGCCAGCAGCTTGGGGACAGGGAGATCCGGGGAGCTGTTTTTT. Protein sequence: CASSLGTGRSGELFF.

In the case of this clonotype: The junction shows a germline mismatch at one end, possibly a read error. This chain joins TRBV5-5 and TRBJ2-1; 11 bases fit TRBD2. This CDR3 comprises 13 residues. Germline V CDR1 and CDR2: SGHKS, YYEKEE (reference sequence). The CDR3 coding sequence is TGTGCCGGCAGCCCACTAGCGGGAGTTGAGCAGTTCTTC. This sequence encodes CAGSPLAGVEQFF.

This clonotype was observed a few times. This chain joins TRBV7-9 and TRBJ1-1; D gene uncertain. V lost 5 bases and J lost 2, with 6 bases in between. The CDR3 sequence is 12 residues long. The V gene's germline CDR1 is SEHNR and CDR2 FQNEAQ (reference sequence). CDR3 sequence reads: CASSEANTEAFF. For the CDR3, the DNA is TGTGCCAGCAGCGAGGCAAACACTGAAGCTTTCTTT. Supplemented by reference TRBV7-9 and TRBJ1-1, the full variable domain reads DTGVSQNPRHKITKRGQNVTFRCDPISEHNRLYWYRQTLGQGPEFLTYFQNEAQLEKSRLLSDRFSAERPKGSFSTLEIQRTEQGDSAMYLCASSEANTEAFFGQGTRLTVV.

This clonotype was counted many times. This chain uses TRBV29-1 with TRBJ2-1, with 15 bases aligning to TRBD2. The CDR3 is made up of 13 amino acids. The trim removed 5 bases at V and 8 bases at J, leaving 1 base unmatched. CDR1 is SQVTM and CDR2 is ANQGSEA in the germline V gene. CDR3 residues: CSVRTSGGDEQFF. The CDR3 DNA reads TGCAGCGTTCGGACTAGCGGGGGGGATGAGCAGTTCTTC.